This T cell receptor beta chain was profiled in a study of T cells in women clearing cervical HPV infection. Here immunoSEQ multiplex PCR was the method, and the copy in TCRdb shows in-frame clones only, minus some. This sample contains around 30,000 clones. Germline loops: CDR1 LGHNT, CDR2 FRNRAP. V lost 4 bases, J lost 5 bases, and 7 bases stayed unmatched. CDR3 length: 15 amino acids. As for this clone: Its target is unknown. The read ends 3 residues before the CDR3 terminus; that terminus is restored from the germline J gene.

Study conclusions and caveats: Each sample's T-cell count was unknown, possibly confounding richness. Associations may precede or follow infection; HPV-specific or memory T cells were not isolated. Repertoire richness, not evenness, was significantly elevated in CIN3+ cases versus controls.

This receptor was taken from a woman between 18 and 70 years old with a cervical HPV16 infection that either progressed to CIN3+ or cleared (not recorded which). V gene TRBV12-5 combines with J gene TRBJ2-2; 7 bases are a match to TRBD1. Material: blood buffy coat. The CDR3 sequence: CASGSQGDQTGELFF. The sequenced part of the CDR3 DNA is TGTGCTAGTGGTTCTCAGGGGGATCAAACCGGGGAG.